Each of the 5 T cell receptor beta chains below was sequenced from the same sample in a study of blood T cell repertoires in COVID-19 (dated by TCRdb to about 2020). Receptors were amplified or captured by the immunoSEQ multiplex PCR assay. TCRdb re-hosts the immuneACCESS table, in-frame sequences only. Its copies lack some clones; in the studies checked, an unresolved V gene accounts for under half of them, and the cause for the rest is not known. This sample has around 160,000 clones in its table, and roughly 76% of those were observed once. Jointly, the top ten make up roughly 8.3% of the sample. Sequenced material: peripheral blood. The receptors derive from a human donor with acute or convalescent COVID-19. The donor label of this sample is uncertain.

V and J are TRBV11-2 and TRBJ2-1, with TRBD1 as a possible D gene (5 bases). Germline V gene lookup returns CDR1 SGHAT and CDR2 FQNNGV. CDR3 length: 13 amino acids. The V and J ends lost 4 bases and 7 bases respectively, with 11 bases between them. CDR3 protein: CASSYPGFNEQFF. CDR3 nucleotide sequence: TGTGCCAGCAGCTACCCAGGGTTTAATGAGCAGTTCTTC.

The genes are TRBV5-1 and TRBJ1-1; TRBD1 is a possible D gene (6 bases). V shed 4 bases and J shed 0 bases, with 13 bases lying between them. The CDR3 is made up of 15 amino acids. CDR1 SGHRS and CDR2 YFSETQ come from the germline V gene. The CDR3 DNA reads as TGCGCCAGCAGCAATTACAGGGACATGAACACTGAAGCTTTCTTT. As protein: CASSNYRDMNTEAFF.

The chain recombines TRBV27 with TRBJ1-5; D gene ambiguous. Germline lookup yields CDR1 MNHEY and CDR2 SMNVEV (reference sequence). CDR3 size: 14 residues. Trimming cost V 5 bases and J 5 bases, with 13 bases left between them. CDR3: CASSLLGPDQPQHF. CDR3 bases: TGTGCCAGCAGTCTTCTGGGCCCGGATCAGCCCCAGCATTTT.

V usage is TRBV9 and J usage is TRBJ1-2; 10 bases match TRBD1. V was pared by 4 bases and J by 4 bases, with 7 bases of the junction left unmatched. Germline CDR1 SGDLS, CDR2 YYNGEE. The CDR3 covers 15 residues. CDR3 sequence (DNA): TGTGCCAGCAGCACTACCTGGACAGGGGGCTATGGCTACACCTTC. This translates into CASSTTWTGGYGYTF.

The chain is built from TRBV9 and TRBJ2-1, with 12 positions matching TRBD1. The CDR3 is 14 residues long. V dropped 2 bases and J dropped 13; count of bases not matched to a gene: 7. Germline loops: CDR1 SGDLS, CDR2 YYNGEE. For the CDR3, the DNA is TGTGCCAGCAGCGTTGGGGACAGGGGGCCGTCCCAGTTCTTC. Translating gives CASSVGDRGPSQFF.